This TCR beta chain was captured by sequencing in a study of T-cell reconstitution after alpha-beta-depleted transplantation in children. V lost 4 bases and J lost 5, with 11 bases in between. Germline assignment: CDR1 SSHAT and CDR2 FNYEAQ (reference sequence). CDR3 size: 13 residues. This clonotype was picked up many times. Using unique molecular identifiers, the investigators prepared the TCRbeta library. TCRdb passed the PCR reads through MiXCR, listing each CDR3 protein once. Altogether 200,000 to 250,000 distinct CDR3 sequences are present, about 9.2% being singletons, with the ten largest covering around 6%.

The TCR was taken from a human donor who donated a stem cell graft to a child with acute lymphoblastic leukemia. V is TRBV7-7 and J is TRBJ2-5, with TRBD1 as a possible D gene (6 bases). The starting material was PBMCs from the stem cell graft donor, obtained from the stem cell graft. DNA of the CDR3: TGTGCCAGCAGCTCTACAGGGTACGAGACCCAGTACTTC. It yields the protein CASSSTGYETQYF.